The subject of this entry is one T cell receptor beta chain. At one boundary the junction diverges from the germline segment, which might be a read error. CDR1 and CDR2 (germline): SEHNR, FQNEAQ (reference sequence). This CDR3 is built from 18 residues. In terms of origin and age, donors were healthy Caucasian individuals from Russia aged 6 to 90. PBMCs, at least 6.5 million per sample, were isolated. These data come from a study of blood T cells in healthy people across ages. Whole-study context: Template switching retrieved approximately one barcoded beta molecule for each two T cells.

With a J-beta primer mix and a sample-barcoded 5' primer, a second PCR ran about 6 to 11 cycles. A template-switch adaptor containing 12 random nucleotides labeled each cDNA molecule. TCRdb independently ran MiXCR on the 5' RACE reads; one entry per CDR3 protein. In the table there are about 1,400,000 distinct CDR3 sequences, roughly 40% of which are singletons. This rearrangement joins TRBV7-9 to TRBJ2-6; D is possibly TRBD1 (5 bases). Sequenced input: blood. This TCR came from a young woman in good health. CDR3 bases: TGTGCCAGCAGCGGGCGAGCGAATTTTGTCTCTGGGGCCGACGTCCTGACTTTC. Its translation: CASSGRANFVSGADVLTF.